The present T cell receptor (beta chain) was sequenced within a study of resident and recirculating memory T cells in vitiligo. Study-level findings and limits: No unique dominant TCR clone was found in vitiligo lesions. TCR sequences were not conserved across biopsy sites or patients.

Here immunoSEQ multiplex PCR was the method, and the copy in TCRdb shows in-frame clones only, minus some. The table includes 40,000 to 45,000 clones, nearly 95% detected once. Patients had to be free of confetti depigmentation, indicating active vitiligo. No vitiligo treatment was given during the prior three months. In this sample, this clone turned up a few times. Its antigen is not identified. The junction had 17 bases not matched to a gene; V was cut back by 5 bases and J by 7 bases. The CDR3 has 18 residues. The germline V gene has CDR1 SGHVS and CDR2 FNYEAQ. The TCR was taken from a male donor with vitiligo. V and J are TRBV7-6 and TRBJ1-4, with TRBD1 matching over 9 bases. The sequencing input was blood. The CDR3 sequence is CASSLQPGTGLQSEKLFF. For the CDR3, the DNA is TGTGCCAGCAGCCTCCAACCTGGGACAGGGCTTCAGAGTGAAAAACTGTTTTTT.